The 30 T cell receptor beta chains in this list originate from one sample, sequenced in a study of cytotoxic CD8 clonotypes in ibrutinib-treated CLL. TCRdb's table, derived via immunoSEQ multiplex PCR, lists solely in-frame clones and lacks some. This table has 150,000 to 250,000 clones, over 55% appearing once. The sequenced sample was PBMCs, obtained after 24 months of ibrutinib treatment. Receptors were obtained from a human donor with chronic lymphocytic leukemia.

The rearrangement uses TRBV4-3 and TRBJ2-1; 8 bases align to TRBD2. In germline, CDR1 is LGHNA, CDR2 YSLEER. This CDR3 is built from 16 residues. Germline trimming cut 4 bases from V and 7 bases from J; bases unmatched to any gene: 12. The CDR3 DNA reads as TGCGCCAGCAGCCTAATAAGCGGGAGCAACCGAAATGAGCAGTTCTTC. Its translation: CASSLISGSNRNEQFF.

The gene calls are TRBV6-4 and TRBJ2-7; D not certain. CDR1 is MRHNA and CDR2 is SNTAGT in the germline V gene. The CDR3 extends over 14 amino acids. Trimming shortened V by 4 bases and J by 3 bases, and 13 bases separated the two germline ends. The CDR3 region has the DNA TGTGCCAGCAGTGCCCTCCCCGTTAACTACGAGCAGTACTTC. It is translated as CASSALPVNYEQYF.

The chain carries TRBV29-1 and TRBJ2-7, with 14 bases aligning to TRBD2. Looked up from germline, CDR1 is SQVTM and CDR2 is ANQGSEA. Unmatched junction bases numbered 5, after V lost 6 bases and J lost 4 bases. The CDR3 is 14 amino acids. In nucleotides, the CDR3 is TGCAGCGTGGATGGGACTAGCGGGAGTTACGAGCAGTACTTC. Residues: CSVDGTSGSYEQYF.

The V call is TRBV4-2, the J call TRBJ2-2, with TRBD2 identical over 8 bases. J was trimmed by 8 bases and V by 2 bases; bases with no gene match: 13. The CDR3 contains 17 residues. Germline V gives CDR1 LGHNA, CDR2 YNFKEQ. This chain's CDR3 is CASSQRIGAGASGELFF. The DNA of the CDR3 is TGTGCCAGCAGCCAACGTATTGGAGCGGGAGCGTCAGGGGAGCTGTTTTTT.

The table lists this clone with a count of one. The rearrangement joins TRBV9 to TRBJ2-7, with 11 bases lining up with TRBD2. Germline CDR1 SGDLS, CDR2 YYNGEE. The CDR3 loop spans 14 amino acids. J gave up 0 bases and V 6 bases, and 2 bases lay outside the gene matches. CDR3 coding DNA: TGTGCCAGCAACACTAGCGGGAGCTCCTACGAGCAGTACTTC. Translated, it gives CASNTSGSSYEQYF.

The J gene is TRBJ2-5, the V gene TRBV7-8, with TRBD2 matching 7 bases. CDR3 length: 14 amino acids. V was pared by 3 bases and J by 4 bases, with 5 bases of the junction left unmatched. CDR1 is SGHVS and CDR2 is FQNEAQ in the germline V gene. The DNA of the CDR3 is TGTGCCAGCAGCTTCGGACTAGTAGGAGAGACCCAGTACTTC. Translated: CASSFGLVGETQYF.

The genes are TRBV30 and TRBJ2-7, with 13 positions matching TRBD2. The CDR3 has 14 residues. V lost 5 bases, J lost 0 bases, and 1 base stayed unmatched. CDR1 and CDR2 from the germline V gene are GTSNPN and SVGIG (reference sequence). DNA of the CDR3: TGTGCCTGGGGACTAGCGGGGGCCTCCTACGAGCAGTACTTC. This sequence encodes CAWGLAGASYEQYF.

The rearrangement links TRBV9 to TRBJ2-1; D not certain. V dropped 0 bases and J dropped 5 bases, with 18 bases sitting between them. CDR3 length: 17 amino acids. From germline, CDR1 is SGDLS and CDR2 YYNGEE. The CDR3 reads CASSVDILQAYNNEQFF. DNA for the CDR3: TGTGCCAGCAGCGTAGATATCCTCCAGGCTTATAACAATGAGCAGTTCTTC.

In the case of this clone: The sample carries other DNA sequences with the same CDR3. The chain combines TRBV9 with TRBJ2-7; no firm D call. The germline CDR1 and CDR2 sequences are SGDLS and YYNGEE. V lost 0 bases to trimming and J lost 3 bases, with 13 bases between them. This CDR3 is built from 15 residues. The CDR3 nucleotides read TGTGCCAGCAGCGTAGGGACCTCAGGCATCTACGAGCAGTACTTC. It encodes CASSVGTSGIYEQYF.

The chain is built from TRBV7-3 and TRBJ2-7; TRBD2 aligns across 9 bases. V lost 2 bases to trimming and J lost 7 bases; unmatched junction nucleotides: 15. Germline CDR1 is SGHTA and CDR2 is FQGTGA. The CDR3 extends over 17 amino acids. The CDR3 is CASSLWTSAEIGSEQYF. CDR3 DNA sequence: TGTGCCAGCAGCTTATGGACTAGCGCGGAAATCGGTTCGGAGCAGTACTTC.

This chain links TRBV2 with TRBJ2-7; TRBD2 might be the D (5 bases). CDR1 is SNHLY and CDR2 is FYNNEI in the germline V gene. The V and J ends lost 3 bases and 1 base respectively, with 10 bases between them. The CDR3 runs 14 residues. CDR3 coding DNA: TGTGCCAGCAGTGACGGAGAGGGTTCCTACGAGCAGTACTTC. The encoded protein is CASSDGEGSYEQYF.

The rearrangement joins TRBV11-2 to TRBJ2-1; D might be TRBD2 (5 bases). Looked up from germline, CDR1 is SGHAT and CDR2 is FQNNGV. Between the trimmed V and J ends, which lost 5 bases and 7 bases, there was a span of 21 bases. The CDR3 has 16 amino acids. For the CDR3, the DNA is TGTGCCAGCAGCCCAGTCTGGACTTCCATGCCGAATGAGCAGTTCTTC. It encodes CASSPVWTSMPNEQFF. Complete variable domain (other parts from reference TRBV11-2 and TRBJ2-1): EAGVAQSPRYKIIEKRQSVAFWCNPISGHATLYWYQQILGQGPKLLIQFQNNGVVDDSQLPKDRFSAERLKGVDSTLKIQPAKLEDSAVYLCASSPVWTSMPNEQFFGPGTRLTVL.

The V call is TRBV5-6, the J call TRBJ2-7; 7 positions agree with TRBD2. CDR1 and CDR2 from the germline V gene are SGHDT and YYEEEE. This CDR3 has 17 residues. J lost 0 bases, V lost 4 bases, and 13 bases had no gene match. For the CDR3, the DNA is TGTGCCAGCAGCCCCCGCTGGGGACTATCCAACTCCTACGAGCAGTACTTC. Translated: CASSPRWGLSNSYEQYF.

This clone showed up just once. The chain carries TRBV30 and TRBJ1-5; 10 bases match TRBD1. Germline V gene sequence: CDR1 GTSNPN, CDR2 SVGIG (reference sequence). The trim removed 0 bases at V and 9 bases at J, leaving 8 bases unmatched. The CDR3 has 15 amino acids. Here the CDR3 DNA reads TGTGCCTGGAGTGTACCGGGACAGGGGTTTCGGCCCCAGCATTTT. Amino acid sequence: CAWSVPGQGFRPQHF. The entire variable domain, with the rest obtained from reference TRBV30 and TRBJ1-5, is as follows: SQTIHQWPATLVQPVGSPLSLECTVEGTSNPNLYWYRQAAGRGLQLLFYSVGIGQISSEVPQNLSASRPQDRQFILSSKKLLLSDSGFYLCAWSVPGQGFRPQHFGDGTRLSIL.

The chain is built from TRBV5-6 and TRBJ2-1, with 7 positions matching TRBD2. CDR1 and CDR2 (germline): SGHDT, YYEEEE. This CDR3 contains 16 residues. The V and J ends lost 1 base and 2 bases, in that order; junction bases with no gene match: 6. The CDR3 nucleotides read TGTGCCAGCAGCTTGCCCCTAGCGGCTCCCTACAATGAGCAGTTCTTC. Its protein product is CASSLPLAAPYNEQFF.

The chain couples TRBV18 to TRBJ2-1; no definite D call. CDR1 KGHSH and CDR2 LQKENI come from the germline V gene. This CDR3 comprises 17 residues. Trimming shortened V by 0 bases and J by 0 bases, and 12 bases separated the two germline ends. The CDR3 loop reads CASSPPFGRSSYNEQFF. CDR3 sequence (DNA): TGTGCCAGCTCACCACCGTTTGGCAGGAGCTCCTACAATGAGCAGTTCTTC.

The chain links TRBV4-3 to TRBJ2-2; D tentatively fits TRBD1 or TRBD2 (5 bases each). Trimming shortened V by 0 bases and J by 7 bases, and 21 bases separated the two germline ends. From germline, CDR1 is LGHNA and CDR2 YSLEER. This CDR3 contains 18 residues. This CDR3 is CASSQDLLRGAEDGELFF. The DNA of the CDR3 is TGCGCCAGCAGCCAAGATCTTTTAAGGGGCGCGGAGGACGGGGAGCTGTTTTTT.

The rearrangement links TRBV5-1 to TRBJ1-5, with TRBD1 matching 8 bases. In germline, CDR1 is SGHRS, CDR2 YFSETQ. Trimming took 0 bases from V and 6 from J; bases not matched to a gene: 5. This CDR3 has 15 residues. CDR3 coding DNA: TGCGCCAGCAGCTTGGAAGGACAGGGCTCTCAGCCCCAGCATTTT. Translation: CASSLEGQGSQPQHF.

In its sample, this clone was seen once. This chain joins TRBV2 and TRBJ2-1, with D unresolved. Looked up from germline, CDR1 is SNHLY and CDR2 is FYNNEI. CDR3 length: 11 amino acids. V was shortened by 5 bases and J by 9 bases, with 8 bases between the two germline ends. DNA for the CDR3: TGTGCCAGCAGTCCACTGGGTGAGCAGTTCTTC. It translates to CASSPLGEQFF.

The CDR3 spells CASSFGRNNEQFF. The CDR3 DNA reads TGCGCCAGCAGCTTCGGGCGAAACAATGAGCAGTTCTTC. The chain carries TRBV5-1 and TRBJ2-1; D uncertain. The germline V and J ends were trimmed by 2 bases and 5 bases, with 8 bases remaining between them. CDR1 SGHRS and CDR2 YFSETQ come from the germline V gene. This CDR3 contains 13 residues.

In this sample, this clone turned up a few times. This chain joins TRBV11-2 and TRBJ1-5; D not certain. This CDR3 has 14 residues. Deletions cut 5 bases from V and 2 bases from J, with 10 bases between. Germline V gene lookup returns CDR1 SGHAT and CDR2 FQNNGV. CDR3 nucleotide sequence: TGTGCCAGCAGCCTAGGACGGGGCAATCAGCCCCAGCATTTT. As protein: CASSLGRGNQPQHF.

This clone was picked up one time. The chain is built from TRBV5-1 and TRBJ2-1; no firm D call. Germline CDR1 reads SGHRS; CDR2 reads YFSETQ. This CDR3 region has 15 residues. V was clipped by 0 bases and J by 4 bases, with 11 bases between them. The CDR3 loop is CASSLAVLDYNEQFF. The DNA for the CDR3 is TGCGCCAGCAGCTTGGCCGTTCTAGATTACAATGAGCAGTTCTTC.

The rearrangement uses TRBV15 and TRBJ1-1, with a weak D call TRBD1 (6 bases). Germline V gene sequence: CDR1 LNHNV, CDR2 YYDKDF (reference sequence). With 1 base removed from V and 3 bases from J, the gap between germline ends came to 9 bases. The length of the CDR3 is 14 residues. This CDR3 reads CATSRGPGDTEAFF. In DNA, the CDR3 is TGTGCCACCAGCAGAGGCCCAGGGGACACTGAAGCTTTCTTT.

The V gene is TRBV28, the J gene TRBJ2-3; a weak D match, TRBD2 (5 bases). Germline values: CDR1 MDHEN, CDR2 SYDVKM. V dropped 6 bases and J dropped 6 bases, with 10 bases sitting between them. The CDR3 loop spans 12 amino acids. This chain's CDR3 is CASSPPGDTQYF. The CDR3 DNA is TGTGCCAGCAGCCCACCGGGGGATACGCAGTATTTT.

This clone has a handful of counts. The CDR3 coding sequence is TGTGCTAGTGGTTCCCTGGGACAGATTGAAAAACTGTTTTTT. This codes for CASGSLGQIEKLFF. The chain links TRBV12-5 to TRBJ1-4; the match to TRBD1 covers 7 bases. The CDR3 has 14 amino acids. Germline assignment: CDR1 LGHNT and CDR2 FRNRAP. The trim removed 4 bases at V and 7 bases at J, leaving 6 bases unmatched. The whole variable domain, filled in from reference TRBV12-5 and TRBJ1-4, reads DARVTQTPRHKVTEMGQEVTMRCQPILGHNTVFWYRQTMMQGLELLAYFRNRAPLDDSGMPKDRFSAEMPDATLATLKIQPSEPRDSAVYFCASGSLGQIEKLFFGSGTQLSVL.

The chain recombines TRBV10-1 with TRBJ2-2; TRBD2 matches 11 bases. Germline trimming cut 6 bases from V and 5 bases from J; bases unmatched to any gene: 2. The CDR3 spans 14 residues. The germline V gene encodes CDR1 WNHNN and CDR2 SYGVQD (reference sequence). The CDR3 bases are TGCGCCAGCAGACGACTAGCGGGGACCGGGGAGCTGTTTTTT. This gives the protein CASRRLAGTGELFF.

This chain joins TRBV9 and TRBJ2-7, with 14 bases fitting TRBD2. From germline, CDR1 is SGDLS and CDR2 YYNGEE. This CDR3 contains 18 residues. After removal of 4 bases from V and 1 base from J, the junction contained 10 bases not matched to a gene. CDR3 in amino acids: CASSPRGLAGGASYEQYF. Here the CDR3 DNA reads TGTGCCAGCAGCCCTAGAGGACTAGCGGGAGGCGCATCCTACGAGCAGTACTTC.

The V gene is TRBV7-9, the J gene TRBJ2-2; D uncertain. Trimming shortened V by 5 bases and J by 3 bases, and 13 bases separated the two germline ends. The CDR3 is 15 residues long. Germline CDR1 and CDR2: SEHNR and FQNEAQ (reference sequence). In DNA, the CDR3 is TGTGCCAGCAGCCCCCGAACTCTATACACCGGGGAGCTGTTTTTT. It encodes CASSPRTLYTGELFF.

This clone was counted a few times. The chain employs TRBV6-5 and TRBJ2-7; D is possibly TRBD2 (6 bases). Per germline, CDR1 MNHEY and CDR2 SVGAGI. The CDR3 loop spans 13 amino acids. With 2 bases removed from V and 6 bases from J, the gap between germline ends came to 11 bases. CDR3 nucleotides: TGTGCCAGCAGTTACCTAGCGAGACCCGAGCAGTACTTC. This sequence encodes CASSYLARPEQYF.

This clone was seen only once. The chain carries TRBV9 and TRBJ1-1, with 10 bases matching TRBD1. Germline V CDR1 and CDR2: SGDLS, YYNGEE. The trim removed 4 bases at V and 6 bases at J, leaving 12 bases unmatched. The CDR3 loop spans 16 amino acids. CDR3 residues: CASSPRRTGGVPEAFF. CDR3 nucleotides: TGTGCCAGCAGCCCTCGGAGGACAGGGGGGGTACCTGAAGCTTTCTTT.